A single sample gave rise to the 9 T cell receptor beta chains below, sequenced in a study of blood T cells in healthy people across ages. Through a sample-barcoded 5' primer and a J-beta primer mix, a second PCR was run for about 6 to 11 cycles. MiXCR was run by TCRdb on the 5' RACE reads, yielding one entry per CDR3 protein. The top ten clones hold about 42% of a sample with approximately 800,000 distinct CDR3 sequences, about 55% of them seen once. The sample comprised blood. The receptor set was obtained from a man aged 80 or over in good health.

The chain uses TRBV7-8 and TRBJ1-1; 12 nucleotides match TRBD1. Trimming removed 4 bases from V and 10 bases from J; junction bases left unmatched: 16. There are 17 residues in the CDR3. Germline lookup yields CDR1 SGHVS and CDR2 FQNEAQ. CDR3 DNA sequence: TGTGCCAGCAGCTCCGTCCGGGACAGGGGGCCGAGCCGAGGAGCTTTCTTT. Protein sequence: CASSSVRDRGPSRGAFF.

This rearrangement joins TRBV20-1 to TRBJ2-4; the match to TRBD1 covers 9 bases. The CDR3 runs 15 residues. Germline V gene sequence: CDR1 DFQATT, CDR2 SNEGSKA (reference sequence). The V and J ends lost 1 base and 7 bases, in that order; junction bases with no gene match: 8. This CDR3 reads CSARVLPGQGNIQYF. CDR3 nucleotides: TGCAGTGCTAGAGTCCTCCCGGGACAGGGTAACATTCAGTACTTC.

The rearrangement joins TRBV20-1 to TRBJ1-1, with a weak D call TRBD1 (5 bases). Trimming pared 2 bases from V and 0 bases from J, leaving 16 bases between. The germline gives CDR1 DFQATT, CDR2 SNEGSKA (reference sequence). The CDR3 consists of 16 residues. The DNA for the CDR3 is TGCAGTGCTAGAAGTCGCCGGGGGGAAGTGAACACTGAAGCTTTCTTT. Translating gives CSARSRRGEVNTEAFF.

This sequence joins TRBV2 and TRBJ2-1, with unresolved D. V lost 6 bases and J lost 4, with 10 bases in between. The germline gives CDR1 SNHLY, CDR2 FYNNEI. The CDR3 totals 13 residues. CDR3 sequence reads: CASRARLYNEQFF. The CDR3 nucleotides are TGTGCCAGCAGGGCTCGTTTGTACAATGAGCAGTTCTTC.

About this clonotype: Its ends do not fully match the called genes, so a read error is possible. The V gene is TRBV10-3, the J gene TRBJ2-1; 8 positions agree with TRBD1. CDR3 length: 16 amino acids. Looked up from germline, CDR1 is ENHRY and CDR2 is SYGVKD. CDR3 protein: CASSESGQGTYNEQFF. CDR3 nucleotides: TGTGCCAGCAGTGAGTCTGGACAGGGCACCTACAATGAGCAGTTCTTC.

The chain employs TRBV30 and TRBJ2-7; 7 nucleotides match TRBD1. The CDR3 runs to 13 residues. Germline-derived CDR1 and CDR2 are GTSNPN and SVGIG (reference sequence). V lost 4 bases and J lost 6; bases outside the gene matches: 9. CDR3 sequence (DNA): TGTGCCTGGACTTTGACAGGGCGGTCCGAGCAGTACTTC. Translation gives CAWTLTGRSEQYF.

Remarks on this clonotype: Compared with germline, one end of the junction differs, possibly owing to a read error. The CDR3 reads CASSEIVLAGYNELFF. CDR3 in DNA: TGTGCCAGCAGTGAAATAGTTTTAGCTGGATACAATGAGCTGTTCTTC. The rearrangement links TRBV2 to TRBJ2-1; unclear D gene. This CDR3 contains 16 residues. CDR1 and CDR2 (germline): SNHLY, FYNNEI.

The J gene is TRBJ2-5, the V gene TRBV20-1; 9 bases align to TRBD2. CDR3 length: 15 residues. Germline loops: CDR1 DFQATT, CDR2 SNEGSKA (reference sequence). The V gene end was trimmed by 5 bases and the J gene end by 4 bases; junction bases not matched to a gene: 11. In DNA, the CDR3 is TGCAGTGCTGCCCCAATAGCGGGAGCCCCAGAGACCCAGTACTTC. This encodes CSAAPIAGAPETQYF.

CDR3 sequence reads: CSVEGRPAGGRYNEQFF. The DNA of the CDR3 is TGCAGCGTTGAAGGCCGGCCCGCAGGGGGCCGTTACAATGAGCAGTTCTTC. V is TRBV29-1 and J is TRBJ2-1, with TRBD1 matching 8 bases. Germline V gene lookup returns CDR1 SQVTM and CDR2 ANQGSEA. V dropped 1 base and J dropped 4; count of bases not matched to a gene: 12. The CDR3 length is 17 residues.